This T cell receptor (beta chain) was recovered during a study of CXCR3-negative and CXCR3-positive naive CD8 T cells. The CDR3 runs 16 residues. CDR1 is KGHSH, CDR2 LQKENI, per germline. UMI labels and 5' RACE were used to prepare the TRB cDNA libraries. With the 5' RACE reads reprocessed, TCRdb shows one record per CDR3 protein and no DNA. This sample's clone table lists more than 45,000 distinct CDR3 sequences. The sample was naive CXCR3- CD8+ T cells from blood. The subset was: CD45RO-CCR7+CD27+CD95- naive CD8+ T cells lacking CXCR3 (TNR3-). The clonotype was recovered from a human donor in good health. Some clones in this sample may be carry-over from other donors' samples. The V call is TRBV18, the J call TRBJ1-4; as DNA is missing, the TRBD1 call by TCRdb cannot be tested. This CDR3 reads CASSPLPGATNEKLFF.